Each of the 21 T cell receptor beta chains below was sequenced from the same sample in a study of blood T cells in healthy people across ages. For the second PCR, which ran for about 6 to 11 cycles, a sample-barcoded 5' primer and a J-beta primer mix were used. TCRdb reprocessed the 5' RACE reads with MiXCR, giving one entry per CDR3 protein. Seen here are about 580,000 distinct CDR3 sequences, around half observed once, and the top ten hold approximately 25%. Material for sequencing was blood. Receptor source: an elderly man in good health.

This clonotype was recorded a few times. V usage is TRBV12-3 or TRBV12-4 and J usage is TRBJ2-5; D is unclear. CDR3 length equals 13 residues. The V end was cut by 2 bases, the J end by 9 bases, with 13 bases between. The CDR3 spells CASSLRRFAAQYF. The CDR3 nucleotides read TGTGCCAGCAGTTTACGGCGGTTCGCGGCCCAGTACTTC.

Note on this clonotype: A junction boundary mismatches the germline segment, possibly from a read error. The CDR3 nucleotides are TGCAGTGCTAGAGATCGCAATGGAGCGACCCGGTACTTC. The encoded protein is CSARDRNGATRYF. The chain carries TRBV20-1 and TRBJ2-5, with D hard to call. This CDR3 spans 13 amino acids. In germline, CDR1 is DFQATT, CDR2 SNEGSKA (reference sequence).

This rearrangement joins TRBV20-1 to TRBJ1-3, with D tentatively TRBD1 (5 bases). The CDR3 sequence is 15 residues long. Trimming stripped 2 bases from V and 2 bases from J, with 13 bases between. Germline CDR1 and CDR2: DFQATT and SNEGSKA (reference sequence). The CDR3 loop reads CSARPSTGAGNTIYF. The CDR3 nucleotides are TGCAGTGCTAGACCCAGCACAGGAGCTGGAAACACCATATATTTT.

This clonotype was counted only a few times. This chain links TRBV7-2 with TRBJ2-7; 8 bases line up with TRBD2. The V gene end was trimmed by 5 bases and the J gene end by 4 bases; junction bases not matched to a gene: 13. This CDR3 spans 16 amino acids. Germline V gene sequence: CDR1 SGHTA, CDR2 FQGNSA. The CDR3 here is CASSPSGGRLPYEQYF. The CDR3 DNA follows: TGTGCCAGCAGCCCGAGCGGGGGCAGGCTACCTTACGAGCAGTACTTC.

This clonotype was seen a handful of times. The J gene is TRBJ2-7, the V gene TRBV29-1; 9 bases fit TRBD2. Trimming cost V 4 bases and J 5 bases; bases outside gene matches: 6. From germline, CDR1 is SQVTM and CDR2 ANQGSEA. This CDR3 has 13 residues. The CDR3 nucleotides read TGCAGCGTTGGACCTGGCGGGAGGGACGAGCAGTACTTC. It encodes CSVGPGGRDEQYF.

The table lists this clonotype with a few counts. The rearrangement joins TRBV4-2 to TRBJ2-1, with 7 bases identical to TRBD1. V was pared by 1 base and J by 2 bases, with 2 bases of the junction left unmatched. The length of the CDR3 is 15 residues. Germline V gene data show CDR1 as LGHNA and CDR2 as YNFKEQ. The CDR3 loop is CASSQVRGTYNEQFF. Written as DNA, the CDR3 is TGTGCCAGCAGCCAAGTCAGGGGGACCTACAATGAGCAGTTCTTC.

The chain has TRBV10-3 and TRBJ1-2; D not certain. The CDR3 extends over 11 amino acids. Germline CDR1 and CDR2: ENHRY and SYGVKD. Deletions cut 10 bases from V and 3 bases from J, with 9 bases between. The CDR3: CATARDYGYTF. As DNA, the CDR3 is TGTGCCACCGCCCGTGACTATGGCTACACCTTC.

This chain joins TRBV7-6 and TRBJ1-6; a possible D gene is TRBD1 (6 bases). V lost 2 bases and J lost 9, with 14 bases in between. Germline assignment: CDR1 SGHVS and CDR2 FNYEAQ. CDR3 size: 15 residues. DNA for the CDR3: TGTGCCAGCAGCTTACGACAGGTTATCGGTTCACCCCTCCACTTT. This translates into CASSLRQVIGSPLHF.

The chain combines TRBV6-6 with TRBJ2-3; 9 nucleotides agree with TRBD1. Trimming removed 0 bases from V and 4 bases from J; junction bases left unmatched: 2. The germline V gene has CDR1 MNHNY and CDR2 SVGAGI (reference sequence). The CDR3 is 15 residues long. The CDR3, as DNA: TGTGCCAGCAGTTACTCGAGGACAGGGGCAGATACGCAGTATTTT. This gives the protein CASSYSRTGADTQYF.

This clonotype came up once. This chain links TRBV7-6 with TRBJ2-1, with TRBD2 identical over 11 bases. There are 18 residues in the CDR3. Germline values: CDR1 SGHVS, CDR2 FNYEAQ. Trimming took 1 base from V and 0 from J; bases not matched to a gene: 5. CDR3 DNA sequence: TGTGCCAGCAGCTTAGTAGCGGGAGGGCCGAGCTCCTACAATGAGCAGTTCTTC. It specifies CASSLVAGGPSSYNEQFF.

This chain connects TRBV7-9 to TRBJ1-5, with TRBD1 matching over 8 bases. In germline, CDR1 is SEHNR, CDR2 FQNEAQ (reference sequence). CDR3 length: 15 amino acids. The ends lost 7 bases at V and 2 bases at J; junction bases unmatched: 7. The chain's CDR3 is CASTNQGAGNQPQHF. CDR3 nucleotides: TGTGCCAGCACCAACCAGGGGGCAGGCAATCAGCCCCAGCATTTT. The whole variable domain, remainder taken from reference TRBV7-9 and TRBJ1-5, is DTGVSQNPRHKITKRGQNVTFRCDPISEHNRLYWYRQTLGQGPEFLTYFQNEAQLEKSRLLSDRFSAERPKGSFSTLEIQRTEQGDSAMYLCASTNQGAGNQPQHFGDGTRLSIL.

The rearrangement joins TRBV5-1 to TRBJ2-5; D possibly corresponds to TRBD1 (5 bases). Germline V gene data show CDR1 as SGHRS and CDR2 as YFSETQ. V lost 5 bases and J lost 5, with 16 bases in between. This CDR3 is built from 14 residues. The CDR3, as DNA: TGCGCCAGCAGTCTGGGGCCCTTAGGGGAGACCCAGTACTTC. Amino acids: CASSLGPLGETQYF.

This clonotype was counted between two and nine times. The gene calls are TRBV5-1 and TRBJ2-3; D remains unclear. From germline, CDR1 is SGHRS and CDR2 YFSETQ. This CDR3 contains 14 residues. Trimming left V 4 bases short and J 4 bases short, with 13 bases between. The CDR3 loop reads CASSDAVRADTQYF. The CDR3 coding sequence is TGCGCCAGCAGCGACGCCGTTCGAGCAGATACGCAGTATTTT.

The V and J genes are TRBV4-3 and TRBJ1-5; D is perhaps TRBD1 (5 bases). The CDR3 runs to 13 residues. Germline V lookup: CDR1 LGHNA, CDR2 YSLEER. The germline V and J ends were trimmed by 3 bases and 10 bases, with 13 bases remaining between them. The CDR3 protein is CASSQWDGGPQHF. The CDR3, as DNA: TGCGCCAGCAGCCAGTGGGACGGCGGTCCCCAGCATTTT.

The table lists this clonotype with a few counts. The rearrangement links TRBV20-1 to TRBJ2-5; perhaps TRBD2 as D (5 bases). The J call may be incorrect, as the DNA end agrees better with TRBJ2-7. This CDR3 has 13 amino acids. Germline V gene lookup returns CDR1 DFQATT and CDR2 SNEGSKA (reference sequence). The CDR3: CSARAELGSEQYF. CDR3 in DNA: TGCAGTGCTAGAGCCGAACTAGGGAGCGAGCAGTACTTC.

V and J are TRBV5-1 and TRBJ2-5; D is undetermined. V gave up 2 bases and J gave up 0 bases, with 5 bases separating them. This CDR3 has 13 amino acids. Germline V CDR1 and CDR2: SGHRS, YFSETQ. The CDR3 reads CASSFEYQETQYF. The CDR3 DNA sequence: TGCGCCAGCAGCTTTGAGTACCAAGAGACCCAGTACTTC.

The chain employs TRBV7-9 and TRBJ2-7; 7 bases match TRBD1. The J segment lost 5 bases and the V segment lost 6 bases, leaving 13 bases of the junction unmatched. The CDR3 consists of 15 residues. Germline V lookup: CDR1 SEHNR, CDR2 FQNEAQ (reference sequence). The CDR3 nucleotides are TGTGCCAGCAGGTCCTCGCAGGGGGAAATCGACGAGCAGTACTTC. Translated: CASRSSQGEIDEQYF.

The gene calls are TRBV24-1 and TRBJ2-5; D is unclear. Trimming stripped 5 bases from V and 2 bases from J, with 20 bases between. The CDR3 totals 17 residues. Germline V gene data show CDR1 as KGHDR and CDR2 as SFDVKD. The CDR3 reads CATSALRTSPEQETQYF. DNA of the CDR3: TGTGCCACCAGTGCCCTCCGGACCTCTCCCGAACAAGAGACCCAGTACTTC.

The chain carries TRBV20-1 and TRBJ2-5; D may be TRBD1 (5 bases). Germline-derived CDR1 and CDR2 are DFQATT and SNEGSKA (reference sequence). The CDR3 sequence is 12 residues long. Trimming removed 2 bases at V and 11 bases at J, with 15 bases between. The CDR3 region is CSARSGAVKQYF. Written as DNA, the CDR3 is TGCAGTGCTAGATCTGGGGCGGTGAAGCAGTACTTC.

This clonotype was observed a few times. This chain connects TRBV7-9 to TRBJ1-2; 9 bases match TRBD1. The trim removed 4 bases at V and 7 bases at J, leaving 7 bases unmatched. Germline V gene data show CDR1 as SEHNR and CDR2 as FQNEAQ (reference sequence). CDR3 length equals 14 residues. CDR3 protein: CASSSGTGIGGYTF. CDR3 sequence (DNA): TGTGCCAGCAGCTCAGGGACAGGGATTGGTGGCTACACCTTC.

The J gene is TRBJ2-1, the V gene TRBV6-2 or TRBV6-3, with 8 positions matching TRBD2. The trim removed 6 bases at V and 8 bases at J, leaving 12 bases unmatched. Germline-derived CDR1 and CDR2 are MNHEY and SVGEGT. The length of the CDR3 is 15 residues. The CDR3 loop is CASRSTGGPWDEQFF. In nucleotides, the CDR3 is TGTGCCAGCAGAAGCACGGGGGGGCCTTGGGATGAGCAGTTCTTC.